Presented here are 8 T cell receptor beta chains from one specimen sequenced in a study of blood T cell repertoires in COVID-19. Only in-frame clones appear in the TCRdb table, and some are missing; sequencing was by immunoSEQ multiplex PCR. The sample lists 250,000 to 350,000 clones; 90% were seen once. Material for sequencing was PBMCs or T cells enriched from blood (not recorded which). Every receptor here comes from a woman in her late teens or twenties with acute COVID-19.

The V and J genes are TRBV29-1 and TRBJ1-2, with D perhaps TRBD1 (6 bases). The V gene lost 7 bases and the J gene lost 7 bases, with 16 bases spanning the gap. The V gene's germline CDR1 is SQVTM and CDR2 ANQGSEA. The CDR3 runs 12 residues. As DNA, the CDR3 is TGCAGCGGAAGGGATCAGGGGTCTGGCTACACCTTC. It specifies CSGRDQGSGYTF. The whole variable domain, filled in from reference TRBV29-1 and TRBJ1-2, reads SAVISQKPSRDICQRGTSLTIQCQVDSQVTMMFWYRQQPGQSLTLIATANQGSEATYESGFVIDKFPISRPNLTFSTLTVSNMSPEDSSIYLCSGRDQGSGYTFGSGTRLTVV.

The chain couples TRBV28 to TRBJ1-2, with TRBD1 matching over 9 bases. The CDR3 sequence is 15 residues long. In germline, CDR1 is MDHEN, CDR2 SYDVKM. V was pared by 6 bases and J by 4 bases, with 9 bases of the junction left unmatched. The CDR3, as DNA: TGTGCCAGCAGACTACAGGGGGCGCAGGCCTATGGCTACACCTTC. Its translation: CASRLQGAQAYGYTF.

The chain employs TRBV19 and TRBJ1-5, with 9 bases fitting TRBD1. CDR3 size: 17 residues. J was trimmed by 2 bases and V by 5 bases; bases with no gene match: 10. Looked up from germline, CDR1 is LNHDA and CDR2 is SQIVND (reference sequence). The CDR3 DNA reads TGTGCCAGTAGTGAAACACAGGGGGCCGATGGCAATCAGCCCCAGCATTTT. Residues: CASSETQGADGNQPQHF.

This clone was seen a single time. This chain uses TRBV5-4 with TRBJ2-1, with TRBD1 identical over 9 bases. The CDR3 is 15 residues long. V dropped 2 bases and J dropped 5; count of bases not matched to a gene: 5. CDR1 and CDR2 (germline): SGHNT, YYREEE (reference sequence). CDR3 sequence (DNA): TGTGCCAGCAGCTTCGACAGGGGGGTTAACAATGAGCAGTTCTTC. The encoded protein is CASSFDRGVNNEQFF.

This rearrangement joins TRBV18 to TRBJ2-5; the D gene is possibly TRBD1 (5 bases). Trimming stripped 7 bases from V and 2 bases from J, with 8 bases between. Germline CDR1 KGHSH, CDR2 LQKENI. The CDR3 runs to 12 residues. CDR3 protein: CASFREQETQYF. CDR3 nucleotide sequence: TGTGCCAGCTTCAGGGAACAAGAGACCCAGTACTTC.

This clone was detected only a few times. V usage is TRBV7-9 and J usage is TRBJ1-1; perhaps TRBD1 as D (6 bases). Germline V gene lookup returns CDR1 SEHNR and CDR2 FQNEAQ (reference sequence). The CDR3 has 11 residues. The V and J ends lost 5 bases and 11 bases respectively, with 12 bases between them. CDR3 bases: TGTGCCAGCAGCCCAGGGGCGCGGGCTTTCTTT. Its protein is CASSPGARAFF.

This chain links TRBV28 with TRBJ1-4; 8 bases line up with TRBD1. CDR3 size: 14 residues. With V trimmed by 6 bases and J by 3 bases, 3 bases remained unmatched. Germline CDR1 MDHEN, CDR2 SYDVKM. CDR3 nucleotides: TGTGCCAGCAGACCGGACAGGGCTAATGAAAAACTGTTTTTT. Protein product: CASRPDRANEKLFF. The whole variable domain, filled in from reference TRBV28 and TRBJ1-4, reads DVKVTQSSRYLVKRTGEKVFLECVQDMDHENMFWYRQDPGLGLRLIYFSYDVKMKEKGDIPEGYSVSREKKERFSLILESASTNQTSMYLCASRPDRANEKLFFGSGTQLSVL.

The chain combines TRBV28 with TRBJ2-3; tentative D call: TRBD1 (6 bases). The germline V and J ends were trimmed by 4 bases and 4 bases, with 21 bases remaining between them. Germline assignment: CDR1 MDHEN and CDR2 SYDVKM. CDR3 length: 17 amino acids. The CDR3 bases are TGTGCCAGCAGTTCCCAGAGACTCGAACCAGGGGCAGATACGCAGTATTTT. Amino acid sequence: CASSSQRLEPGADTQYF.